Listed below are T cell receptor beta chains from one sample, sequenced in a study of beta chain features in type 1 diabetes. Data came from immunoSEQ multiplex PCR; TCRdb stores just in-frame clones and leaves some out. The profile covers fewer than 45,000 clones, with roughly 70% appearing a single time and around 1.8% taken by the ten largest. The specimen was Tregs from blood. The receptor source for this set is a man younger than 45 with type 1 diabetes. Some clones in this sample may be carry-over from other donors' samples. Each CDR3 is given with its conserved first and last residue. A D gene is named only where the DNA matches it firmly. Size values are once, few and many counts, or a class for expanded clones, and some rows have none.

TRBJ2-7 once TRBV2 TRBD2 TGTGCCAGCAGGATGGGACTAGCGCTCTCCTACGAGCAGTACTTC CASRMGLALSYEQYF
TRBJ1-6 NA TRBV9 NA TGTGCCAGCAGCGTAGATTCGAATTCACCCCTCCACTTT CASSVDSNSPLHF
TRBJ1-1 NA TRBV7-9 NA TGTGCCAGCAGCCCACAGGGTTTTCATACTGAAGCTTTCTTT CASSPQGFHTEAFF
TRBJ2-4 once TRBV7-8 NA TGTGCCAGCAGCTTAGCCAGGGTCATAGCCAAAAACATTCAGTACTTC CASSLARVIAKNIQYF
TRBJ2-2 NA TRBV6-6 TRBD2 TGTGCCAGCATTTGGCCAGCGGGGGATTCCACCGGGGAGCTGTTTTTT CASIWPAGDSTGELFF
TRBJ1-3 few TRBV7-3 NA TGTGCCAGCAGCTTCCAGTCTGGAAACACCATATATTTT CASSFQSGNTIYF
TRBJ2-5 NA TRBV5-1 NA TGCGCCAGCAGCTTGGTAGGACAGAGCCAAGAGACCCAGTACTTC CASSLVGQSQETQYF
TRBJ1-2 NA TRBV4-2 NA TGTGCCAGCAGCCCCGAAGGACTACAAAACTATGGCTACACCTTC CASSPEGLQNYGYTF
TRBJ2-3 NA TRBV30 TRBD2 TGTGCCCGTAGCGGGGGGGGCACAGATACGCAGTATTTT CARSGGGTDTQYF
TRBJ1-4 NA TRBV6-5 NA TGTGCCAGCAGTCCGCCCGGCAGGGCCAGGGAAAAACTGTTTTTT CASSPPGRAREKLFF
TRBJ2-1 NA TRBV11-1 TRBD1 TGTGCCAGCAGCCCGGGACAGTCGACAACGTTCTTC CASSPGQSTTFF
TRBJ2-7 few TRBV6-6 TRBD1 TGTGCCAGCACCCGGACAGGGGGCTACGAGCAGTACTTC CASTRTGGYEQYF
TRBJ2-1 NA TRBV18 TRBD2 TGTGCCAGCTCACTTCTAGCGGGGACTTACAATGAGCAGTTCTTC CASSLLAGTYNEQFF
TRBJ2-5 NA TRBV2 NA TGTGCCAGCAGTGATCGACAGGTTCTTTACTTC CASSDRQVLYF
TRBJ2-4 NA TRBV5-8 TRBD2 TGTGCCAGCAGTTTGCCGGGGACTAGGATAAACATTCAGTACTTC CASSLPGTRINIQYF
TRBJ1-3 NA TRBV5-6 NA TGTGCCAGCAGCTTGCTCTCGCTGGCCTCTGGAAACACCATATATTTT CASSLLSLASGNTIYF
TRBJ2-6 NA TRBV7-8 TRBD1 TGTGCCAGCAGCTCCAGGGGGATTGGGGCCAACGTCCTGACTTTC CASSSRGIGANVLTF
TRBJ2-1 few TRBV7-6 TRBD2 TGTGCCAGCACTAGCGGGGACAATGAGCAGTTCTTC CASTSGDNEQFF
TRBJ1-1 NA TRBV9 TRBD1 TGTGCCAGCAGCGTGGGGGACAGGACGGGCACTGAAGCTTTCTTT CASSVGDRTGTEAFF
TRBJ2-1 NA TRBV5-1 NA TGCGCCAGCAACCCGGACAGACCCTCCTACAATGAGCAGTTCTTC CASNPDRPSYNEQFF
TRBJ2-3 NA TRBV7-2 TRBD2 TGTGCCAGCAGCACACCGACTAGCGGAGCTAGCACAGATACGCAGTATTTT CASSTPTSGASTDTQYF
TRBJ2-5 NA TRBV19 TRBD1 TGTGCCAGTAGCTTTGGGACAGGGGGCCGAAAGACCCAGTACTTC CASSFGTGGRKTQYF
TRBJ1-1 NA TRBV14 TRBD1 TGTGCCAGCAGCACCGACAGGGCGACCCTCGAAGCTTTCTTT CASSTDRATLEAFF
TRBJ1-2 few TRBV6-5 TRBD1 TGTGCCAGCAGTTACCGGACAGGGGGCAACTATGGCTACACCTTC CASSYRTGGNYGYTF
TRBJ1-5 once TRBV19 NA TGTGCCAGTGAGCGGTTGGCCAGCAATCAGCCCCAGCATTTT CASERLASNQPQHF
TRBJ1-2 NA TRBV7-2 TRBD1 TGTGCCAGCAGCGTCGGACAGGGAGGCGGCTACACCTTC CASSVGQGGGYTF
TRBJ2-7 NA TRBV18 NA TGTGCCAGCTCACCAGTGACAGGCTACGAGCAGTACTTC CASSPVTGYEQYF
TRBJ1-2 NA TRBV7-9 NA TGTGCCAGCAGGGACAGATTCTATGGCTACACCTTC CASRDRFYGYTF
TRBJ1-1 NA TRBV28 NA TGTGCCAGCAGGTATCCGGGACACCCGAACACTGAAGCTTTCTTT CASRYPGHPNTEAFF
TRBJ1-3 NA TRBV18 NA TGTGCCAGCTCACCCCGGATAATAATAGACGCTAGCTCTGGAAACACCATATATTTT CASSPRIIIDASSGNTIYF
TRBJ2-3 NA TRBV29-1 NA TGCAGCGTGGACGGGGAGCGCACAGATACGCAGTATTTT CSVDGERTDTQYF
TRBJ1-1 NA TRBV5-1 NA TGCGCCAGCAGCTTGAGGTCTGGGGCTGGCACTGAAGCTTTCTTT CASSLRSGAGTEAFF
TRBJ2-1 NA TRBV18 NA TGTGCCAGCTCCCCTCAAGGACGGGGTGAGCAGTTCTTC CASSPQGRGEQFF
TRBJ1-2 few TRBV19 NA TGTGCCAGTAGGCGAAACCAGGGGAACTATGGCTACACCTTC CASRRNQGNYGYTF
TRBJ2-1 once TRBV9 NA TGTGCCAGCAGCCCGTCCTGGAGCTCCTACAATGAGCAGTTCTTC CASSPSWSSYNEQFF
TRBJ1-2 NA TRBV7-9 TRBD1 TGTGCCACTAACCGGGACAGTTCCTATGGCTACACCTTC CATNRDSSYGYTF
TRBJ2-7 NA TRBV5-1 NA TGCGCCAGCAGCGTCGGGCCAACCCGGGGCGAGCAGTACTTC CASSVGPTRGEQYF
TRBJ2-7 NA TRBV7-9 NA TGTGCCAGCAATAACAGGGGAGGCGACGAGCAGTACTTC CASNNRGGDEQYF
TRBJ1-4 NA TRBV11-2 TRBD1 TGTGCCAGCAGCGTAGAGCGACAGGGACAACTGTTTTTT CASSVERQGQLFF